This T cell receptor (beta chain) was identified in a study of blood T cells in healthy people across ages. Deletions cut 3 bases from V and 0 bases from J, with 9 bases between. CDR1 SQVTM and CDR2 ANQGSEA come from the germline V gene. This CDR3 comprises 14 residues. A second roughly 6 to 12 cycle PCR used barcoded and J-beta primers. Via MiXCR, TCRdb re-called the 5' RACE reads, giving one row per CDR3 protein. Here the sample spans fewer than 750,000 distinct CDR3 sequences, over 40% being singletons. This receptor was taken from a woman over 75 in good health. The chain carries TRBV29-1 and TRBJ2-1; unclear D gene. Sequenced input: blood. The CDR3 region is CSVEYTDSYNEQFF. The DNA for the CDR3 is TGCAGCGTTGAGTATACGGACTCCTACAATGAGCAGTTCTTC.